These 14 T cell receptor beta chains were sequenced from one sample in a study of T cells in Graves' hyperthyroidism and ophthalmopathy. Researchers took RNA transcripts and amplified the TCR beta CDR3 regions from them. First-round RT-PCR of the TCR CDR3 relied on the HTBI primer set. Each CDR3 protein is one row after TCRdb ran MiXCR on the multiplex PCR reads. Among about 350,000 distinct CDR3 sequences listed, about 13% were seen once. Sequencing used blood. All receptors derive from a woman aged 40-49 years with Graves' ophthalmopathy.

This clonotype was observed many times. J is TRBJ2-1 and V is TRBV27; 7 nucleotides agree with TRBD2. V gave up 6 bases and J gave up 5 bases; unmatched junction bases: 4. The CDR3 runs to 13 residues. Germline CDR1 is MNHEY and CDR2 is SMNVEV (reference sequence). CDR3 amino acids: CASRSGANNEQFF. The CDR3 region has the DNA TGTGCCAGCAGAAGCGGGGCCAACAATGAGCAGTTCTTC.

This clonotype was seen ten or more times. This chain uses TRBV2 with TRBJ1-6; possibly TRBD1 for D (6 bases). In germline, CDR1 is SNHLY, CDR2 FYNNEI. The CDR3 has 15 residues. V was pared by 0 bases and J by 8 bases, with 11 bases between. DNA for the CDR3: TGTGCCAGCAGTGAAGCACAGGGCGTCGATTCACCCCTCCACTTT. This sequence encodes CASSEAQGVDSPLHF.

This clonotype has more than one count but fewer than ten. The J gene is TRBJ2-1, the V gene TRBV5-1, with 9 nucleotides matching TRBD2. The CDR3 length is 15 residues. V was clipped by 0 bases and J by 4 bases; unmatched bases: 2. Per germline, CDR1 SGHRS and CDR2 YFSETQ. In DNA, the CDR3 is TGCGCCAGCAGCTTGGAGGCGGGGGGGTACAATGAGCAGTTCTTC. The encoded protein is CASSLEAGGYNEQFF.

The rearrangement joins TRBV5-6 to TRBJ2-1; 7 bases are shared with TRBD2. J gave up 2 bases and V 4 bases, and 9 bases lay outside the gene matches. The CDR3 has 16 residues. Germline V gene lookup returns CDR1 SGHDT and CDR2 YYEEEE. In DNA, the CDR3 is TGTGCCAGCAGCGGCACTAGCGAGGGGACCTACAATGAGCAGTTCTTC. Translated: CASSGTSEGTYNEQFF.

Many counts were recorded for this clonotype. The chain couples TRBV12-3 or TRBV12-4 to TRBJ1-6; 9 bases are shared with TRBD1. The ends lost 4 bases at V and 7 bases at J; junction bases unmatched: 2. This CDR3 region has 14 residues. CDR3 in DNA: TGTGCCAGCAGTTCGACAGGGGGAAATTCACCCCTCCACTTT. Its protein is CASSSTGGNSPLHF.

The V gene is TRBV19, the J gene TRBJ1-2; D gene uncertain. This CDR3 is built from 12 residues. Trimming stripped 5 bases from V and 2 bases from J, with 6 bases between. CDR1 and CDR2 (germline): LNHDA, SQIVND (reference sequence). CDR3 bases: TGTGCCAGTAGTGTGGTAAACTATGGCTACACCTTC. It yields the protein CASSVVNYGYTF. Full variable domain (outside the CDR3, taken from reference TRBV19 and TRBJ1-2): DGGITQSPKYLFRKEGQNVTLSCEQNLNHDAMYWYRQDPGQGLRLIYYSQIVNDFQKGDIAEGYSVSREKKESFPLTVTSAQKNPTAFYLCASSVVNYGYTFGSGTRLTVV.

This clonotype has at least ten counts. CDR3 residues: CASSLQPRETQYF. The CDR3 nucleotides read TGTGCCAGCAGCTTACAGCCCCGGGAGACCCAGTACTTC. The chain has TRBV11-2 and TRBJ2-5; D remains ambiguous. The CDR3 loop spans 13 amino acids. CDR1 is SGHAT, CDR2 FQNNGV, per germline. The ends were cut back, 2 bases at V and 5 bases at J, with 9 bases in the middle.

This clonotype was seen at least ten times. CDR3 sequence reads: CASRPARTVQETQYF. The CDR3, as DNA: TGTGCCAGCAGACCAGCTAGGACAGTCCAAGAGACCCAGTACTTC. This rearrangement joins TRBV28 to TRBJ2-5, with D perhaps matching TRBD1 (6 bases). The germline V and J ends were trimmed by 6 bases and 1 base, with 15 bases remaining between them. Germline CDR1 is MDHEN and CDR2 is SYDVKM. This CDR3 spans 15 amino acids.

This clonotype was detected many times. The chain joins TRBV2 to TRBJ1-4; D is uncertain. The CDR3 loop spans 15 amino acids. The V end was cut by 4 bases, the J end by 8 bases, with 17 bases between. Germline CDR1 SNHLY, CDR2 FYNNEI. The CDR3 region has the DNA TGTGCCAGCAGTGTCGAGGTGCCGCCGAGGGAAAAACTGTTTTTT. Protein product: CASSVEVPPREKLFF.

This clonotype occurred a few times. V is TRBV4-1 and J is TRBJ2-1; no firm D call. Trimming stripped 0 bases from V and 7 bases from J, with 13 bases between. CDR3 length: 15 amino acids. From germline, CDR1 is MGHRA and CDR2 YSYEKL. The CDR3 sequence is CASSQEYLRGNEQFF. The CDR3 nucleotides are TGCGCCAGCAGCCAAGAATATCTACGAGGAAATGAGCAGTTCTTC.

This clonotype was seen repeatedly, ten times or more. This chain uses TRBV7-2 with TRBJ2-7, with D hard to call. V was shortened by 1 base and J by 6 bases, with 16 bases between the two germline ends. Germline V gene lookup returns CDR1 SGHTA and CDR2 FQGNSA. This CDR3 contains 15 residues. For the CDR3, the DNA is TGTGCCAGCAGCTTAGATGGTCTGGGGTCTCGCGAGCAGTACTTC. Translation: CASSLDGLGSREQYF.

This clonotype occurred a few times. The chain links TRBV5-4 to TRBJ2-1, with a possible D match to TRBD2 (5 bases). CDR3 length: 12 amino acids. Trimming removed 0 bases from V and 9 bases from J, with 7 bases in between. CDR1 SGHNT and CDR2 YYREEE come from the germline V gene (reference sequence). The chain's CDR3 is CASSLAGVEQFF. In DNA form, the CDR3 reads TGTGCCAGCAGCTTGGCCGGGGTTGAGCAGTTCTTC.

This clonotype came up many times. The chain uses TRBV11-2 and TRBJ2-1; D not certain. CDR1 and CDR2 (germline): SGHAT, FQNNGV. Trimming shortened V by 1 base and J by 4 bases, and 11 bases separated the two germline ends. This CDR3 has 15 residues. The CDR3 loop reads CASSLVAAAYNEQFF. As DNA, the CDR3 is TGTGCCAGCAGCTTAGTGGCGGCCGCGTACAATGAGCAGTTCTTC.

Worth noting for this clonotype: At one end, the junction sequence differs from germline, possibly due to a read error. The V call is TRBV29-1, the J call TRBJ2-6, with TRBD1 as a possible D gene (5 bases). This CDR3 spans 17 amino acids. Germline V gene data show CDR1 as SQVTM and CDR2 as ANQGSEA. The CDR3 is CSVETGRAVSGAKVLTF. In nucleotides, the CDR3 is TGCAGCGTTGAAACTGGCAGGGCGGTGAGTGGGGCCAAGGTCCTGACTTTC.